This T cell receptor (beta chain) was captured by sequencing in a study of T cells in Graves' hyperthyroidism and ophthalmopathy. Across the whole study: Pretreatment peripheral blood was obtained at initial diagnosis. Regarding the study as a whole: Most clonotypes expanded in thyroid above 0.001 were likewise present in blood.

CDR3 length: 13 residues. Germline V gene lookup returns CDR1 ENHRY and CDR2 SYGVKD. The V end was cut by 10 bases, the J end by 1 base, with 13 bases between. The TCR beta CDR3 regions underwent amplification using RNA transcripts as the source. TCR CDR3 regions were first amplified by RT-PCR with HTBI primers. TCRdb re-derived calls from the multiplex PCR reads in MiXCR, one entry per CDR3 protein. In the table there are about 770,000 distinct CDR3 sequences, 15% to 20% of which are singletons. Hyperthyroidism was newly diagnosed in patients aged 18 to 65 (duration under 2 months). This clonotype has a count of ten or more. Antigen: not known.

The sequence came from a woman in her forties or fifties with Graves' hyperthyroidism that later progressed to Graves' ophthalmopathy. The chain combines TRBV10-3 with TRBJ1-1; a weak D match, TRBD1 (5 bases). The sequenced sample was blood. The CDR3 loop reads CATTGLGNTEAFF. DNA for the CDR3: TGTGCCACGACGGGACTGGGGAACACTGAAGCTTTCTTT.